This entry concerns a single TCR beta chain. Its antigen is as yet unknown. Clones were sequenced by immunoSEQ multiplex PCR, and TCRdb holds only the in-frame ones, with some missing. Here the sample spans 110,000 or so clones, more than 75% being singletons. The germline CDR1 and CDR2 sequences are LNHDA and SQIVND (reference sequence). The CDR3 loop spans 13 amino acids. The trim removed 10 bases at V and 2 bases at J, leaving 6 bases unmatched. The data belong to a study of T cell responses to AZD1222 COVID-19 vaccine. Findings of the study overall: Most donors were white British and more were female, and clonal diversity was possibly underestimated. Just 5 or 6 AZD1222 recipients tested seropositive at baseline.

Researchers grouped second doses given at about 4 or about 12 weeks into one pool. The receptor comes from an adult who received the AZD1222 COVID-19 vaccine. Sequences were derived from peripheral blood, sampled 28 days after the second AZD1222 dose. The chain uses TRBV19 and TRBJ2-7; the match to TRBD1 covers 9 bases. The CDR3 region is CATRTGAAYEQYF. The CDR3, as DNA: TGTGCCACGCGGACAGGGGCAGCCTACGAGCAGTACTTC.